A single sample gave rise to the 25 T cell receptor beta chains below, sequenced in a study of blood T cell repertoires in COVID-19. Sequenced by immunoSEQ multiplex PCR; TCRdb stores in-frame clones only, minus some. The top ten hold over 4.5% of the sample, which has fewer than 400,000 clones, around 90% seen once. The material sequenced was PBMCs or T cells enriched from blood (not recorded which). The receptors were gathered from a young man who had recovered from COVID-19.

The chain joins TRBV28 to TRBJ2-5, with 9 positions matching TRBD1. The germline V gene has CDR1 MDHEN and CDR2 SYDVKM. This CDR3 comprises 15 residues. The V gene end was trimmed by 5 bases and the J gene end by 6 bases; junction bases not matched to a gene: 10. CDR3 DNA: TGTGCCAGCAGTCCAGGAGGGACAGGGATCAAGACCCAGTACTTC. It translates to CASSPGGTGIKTQYF.

The CDR3 loop reads CASSDGRADYEQYF. The CDR3 coding sequence is TGTGCCAGCAGTGACGGGCGAGCGGATTACGAGCAGTACTTC. The chain has TRBV2 and TRBJ2-7; D may be TRBD2 (5 bases). Germline-derived CDR1 and CDR2 are SNHLY and FYNNEI. This CDR3 spans 14 amino acids. V lost 3 bases, J lost 4 bases, and 13 bases lay in between.

V gene TRBV5-1 combines with J gene TRBJ2-2; 7 bases match TRBD1. The V segment lost 3 bases and the J segment 5 bases; nucleotides outside the gene matches: 7. The V gene's germline CDR1 is SGHRS and CDR2 YFSETQ. The length of the CDR3 is 15 residues. CDR3 region: CASSSDRVYTGELFF. The DNA of the CDR3 is TGCGCCAGCAGCTCTGACAGGGTGTATACCGGGGAGCTGTTTTTT.

The chain has TRBV14 and TRBJ2-1; TRBD1 might be the D (5 bases). V lost 2 bases and J 8 bases, leaving 16 bases between the germline ends. Germline loops: CDR1 SGHDN, CDR2 FVKESK. This CDR3 contains 15 residues. CDR3 sequence: CASSQIGQGDHEQFF. The CDR3 DNA reads as TGTGCCAGCAGCCAAATTGGTCAGGGTGACCATGAGCAGTTCTTC. The entire variable domain, with the rest obtained from reference TRBV14 and TRBJ2-1, is as follows: EAGVTQFPSHSVIEKGQTVTLRCDPISGHDNLYWYRRVMGKEIKFLLHFVKESKQDESGMPNNRFLAERTGGTYSTLKVQPAELEDSGVYFCASSQIGQGDHEQFFGPGTRLTVL.

The chain joins TRBV12-3 or TRBV12-4 to TRBJ1-1; 10 bases are shared with TRBD1. The CDR3 has 13 residues. V lost 6 bases to trimming and J lost 10 bases; unmatched junction nucleotides: 8. This CDR3 is CASSLGTGARAFF. The CDR3 DNA follows: TGTGCCAGCAGCCTCGGGACAGGGGCTAGAGCTTTCTTT.

The chain joins TRBV28 to TRBJ2-7; 9 nucleotides line up with TRBD2. CDR3 length: 17 residues. Germline V CDR1 and CDR2: MDHEN, SYDVKM. Trimming removed 3 bases from V and 5 bases from J; junction bases left unmatched: 14. CDR3 nucleotide sequence: TGTGCCAGCAGTTTCCCCCCCTCGGGACTAGCAGGAGACGAGCAGTACTTC. Protein product: CASSFPPSGLAGDEQYF.

The chain recombines TRBV28 with TRBJ2-3; TRBD2 matches 10 bases. V shed 6 bases, J shed 3 bases, and the junction held 15 bases outside the gene matches. Germline lookup yields CDR1 MDHEN and CDR2 SYDVKM. This CDR3 comprises 18 residues. The CDR3 DNA reads as TGTGCCAGCAGCACCTTTAGCGGGGGGACACTAGGGACAGATACGCAGTATTTT. Residues: CASSTFSGGTLGTDTQYF. The full variable domain, completed using reference TRBV28 and TRBJ2-3, is DVKVTQSSRYLVKRTGEKVFLECVQDMDHENMFWYRQDPGLGLRLIYFSYDVKMKEKGDIPEGYSVSREKKERFSLILESASTNQTSMYLCASSTFSGGTLGTDTQYFGPGTRLTVL.

This clone was detected only a few times. The chain links TRBV25-1 to TRBJ2-7, with D possibly being TRBD2 (5 bases). Germline V CDR1 and CDR2: MGHDK, SYGVNS. The CDR3 runs to 13 residues. V was trimmed by 4 bases and J by 1 base, leaving 8 bases between them. The CDR3 nucleotides are TGTGCCAGCAGTGGGCCGGGGTCCTACGAGCAGTACTTC. This sequence encodes CASSGPGSYEQYF.

The V gene is TRBV27, the J gene TRBJ2-7; 7 bases are shared with TRBD1. The junction had 3 bases not matched to a gene; V was cut back by 2 bases and J by 2 bases. The CDR3 length is 14 residues. Germline values: CDR1 MNHEY, CDR2 SMNVEV (reference sequence). Written as DNA, the CDR3 is TGTGCCAGCAGTTTAAGGACAGGAGCCTACGAGCAGTACTTC. Translated, it gives CASSLRTGAYEQYF.

The rearrangement uses TRBV5-4 and TRBJ2-7, with 8 bases lining up with TRBD2. Germline V gene lookup returns CDR1 SGHNT and CDR2 YYREEE (reference sequence). Trimming at V came to 4 bases and at J to 1 base, leaving 13 bases not matched to a gene. The CDR3 totals 17 residues. CDR3 residues: CASSPKGGAGVSYEQYF. The CDR3 region has the DNA TGTGCCAGCAGCCCCAAGGGGGGAGCGGGGGTGTCCTACGAGCAGTACTTC.

This clone was observed a single time. The chain couples TRBV30 to TRBJ2-5, with 9 bases fitting TRBD2. The V gene end was trimmed by 0 bases and the J gene end by 1 base; junction bases not matched to a gene: 6. This CDR3 comprises 16 residues. Germline-derived CDR1 and CDR2 are GTSNPN and SVGIG (reference sequence). The CDR3 sequence is CAWSVFGRGGQETQYF. The CDR3 region has the DNA TGTGCCTGGAGTGTATTTGGGCGGGGGGGCCAAGAGACCCAGTACTTC. The full variable domain, with the rest looked up from reference TRBV30 and TRBJ2-5, is SQTIHQWPATLVQPVGSPLSLECTVEGTSNPNLYWYRQAAGRGLQLLFYSVGIGQISSEVPQNLSASRPQDRQFILSSKKLLLSDSGFYLCAWSVFGRGGQETQYFGPGTRLLVL.

The chain joins TRBV24-1 to TRBJ2-5; 7 positions agree with TRBD2. Germline V gene lookup returns CDR1 KGHDR and CDR2 SFDVKD. V trimming: 1 base; J trimming: 9 bases; junction bases outside the gene matches: 4. This CDR3 spans 13 amino acids. The CDR3 DNA sequence: TGTGCCACCAGTGATTTTGTGGGGAGGGCCCAGTACTTC. Protein sequence: CATSDFVGRAQYF.

In nucleotides, the CDR3 is TGTGCCAGCAGCTCCCGGGGGACCGGGAATAGCAATCAGCCCCAGCATTTT. Encoded protein: CASSSRGTGNSNQPQHF. This chain joins TRBV6-2 or TRBV6-3 and TRBJ1-5, with a tentative D call TRBD1 (5 bases). Germline V CDR1 and CDR2: MNHEY, SVGEGT. Between the trimmed V and J ends, which lost 6 bases and 0 bases, there was a span of 18 bases. This CDR3 has 17 amino acids.

CDR3 in amino acids: CASSQRQTTGELFF. CDR3 DNA: TGCGCCAGCAGCCAAAGACAGACCACCGGGGAGCTGTTTTTT. This sequence joins TRBV4-1 and TRBJ2-2; possible D gene TRBD1, 5 bases. The CDR3 sequence is 14 residues long. V shed 2 bases and J shed 4 bases, with 8 bases lying between them. Germline assignment: CDR1 MGHRA and CDR2 YSYEKL.

The chain links TRBV4-1 to TRBJ2-2; 7 bases are shared with TRBD2. The germline CDR1 and CDR2 sequences are MGHRA and YSYEKL. This CDR3 is built from 14 residues. Trimming at V came to 7 bases and at J to 5 bases, leaving 7 bases not matched to a gene. CDR3 loop: CASTVGGETGELFF. CDR3 coding DNA: TGCGCCAGCACCGTGGGGGGGGAAACCGGGGAGCTGTTTTTT.

The rearrangement uses TRBV2 and TRBJ1-1; D is unresolved. This CDR3 contains 14 residues. V dropped 1 base and J dropped 2 bases, with 8 bases sitting between them. Germline V gene data show CDR1 as SNHLY and CDR2 as FYNNEI. CDR3 protein: CASSEGRLNTEAFF. CDR3 in DNA: TGTGCCAGCAGTGAAGGCAGGTTAAACACTGAAGCTTTCTTT. Together with reference TRBV2 and TRBJ1-1, the CDR3 gives the full variable domain: EPEVTQTPSHQVTQMGQEVILRCVPISNHLYFYWYRQILGQKVEFLVSFYNNEISEKSEIFDDQFSVERPDGSNFTLKIRSTKLEDSAMYFCASSEGRLNTEAFFGQGTRLTVV.

This clone was observed once. This rearrangement joins TRBV19 to TRBJ1-1; 7 nucleotides agree with TRBD1. Germline CDR1 reads LNHDA; CDR2 reads SQIVND (reference sequence). V dropped 3 bases and J dropped 4; count of bases not matched to a gene: 14. The CDR3 has 17 residues. The CDR3 DNA is TGTGCCAGTAGTATTGGTGAGGGGGCTTCCACGGGCACTGAAGCTTTCTTT. It yields the protein CASSIGEGASTGTEAFF.

J is TRBJ2-2 and V is TRBV3-1 (or the pseudogene TRBV3-2); D might be TRBD2 (5 bases). CDR3 length: 16 residues. The germline CDR1 and CDR2 sequences are LGHDT and YNNKEL (reference sequence). Trimming shortened V by 6 bases and J by 5 bases, and 19 bases separated the two germline ends. CDR3 residues: CASRHGLRNWTGELFF. As DNA, the CDR3 is TGTGCCAGCAGACATGGACTGCGGAATTGGACCGGGGAGCTGTTTTTT.

J is TRBJ2-2 and V is TRBV3-1 (or the pseudogene TRBV3-2); 9 nucleotides align to TRBD1. The CDR3 is made up of 16 amino acids. Trimming took 2 bases from V and 5 from J; bases not matched to a gene: 6. CDR1 is LGHDT and CDR2 is YNNKEL in the germline V gene (reference sequence). The CDR3 nucleotides read TGTGCCAGCAGCCAACTATTGACAGGGGGGACCGGGGAGCTGTTTTTT. This gives the protein CASSQLLTGGTGELFF.

In nucleotides, the CDR3 is TGTGCCAGCAGCCCTACAGGACAGAACACTGAAGCTTTCTTT. This gives the protein CASSPTGQNTEAFF. The chain couples TRBV7-9 to TRBJ1-1, with D possibly TRBD1 on 5 matching bases. Germline values: CDR1 SEHNR, CDR2 FQNEAQ (reference sequence). V was pared by 5 bases and J by 1 base, with 11 bases between. The CDR3 extends over 14 amino acids.

The chain carries TRBV4-1 and TRBJ2-6; D is possibly TRBD1 (6 bases). From germline, CDR1 is MGHRA and CDR2 YSYEKL. V was cut by 2 bases and J by 0 bases, with 11 bases left in between. CDR3 length equals 17 residues. CDR3 amino acids: CASSQSWTVSGANVLTF. The CDR3 DNA reads as TGCGCCAGCAGCCAATCCTGGACAGTCTCTGGGGCCAACGTCCTGACTTTC.

The J gene is TRBJ2-5, the V gene TRBV5-1; 7 bases map to TRBD1. V trimming: 4 bases; J trimming: 4 bases; junction bases outside the gene matches: 10. The CDR3 totals 15 residues. Per germline, CDR1 SGHRS and CDR2 YFSETQ. The CDR3 DNA reads TGCGCCAGCAGCAGGTCTGACAGGGTCAGAGAGACCCAGTACTTC. Its protein is CASSRSDRVRETQYF.

The V gene is TRBV13, the J gene TRBJ2-3; 11 bases are a match to TRBD2. Trimming cost V 4 bases and J 3 bases; bases outside gene matches: 6. The germline V gene encodes CDR1 PRHDT and CDR2 FYEKMQ (reference sequence). The CDR3 runs to 16 residues. The CDR3 nucleotides are TGTGCCAGCAGCTCCGGACTAGCGGGCCGGACAGATACGCAGTATTTT. Amino acid sequence: CASSSGLAGRTDTQYF.

The J gene is TRBJ1-2, the V gene TRBV3-1 (or the pseudogene TRBV3-2); 9 positions agree with TRBD1. CDR1 is LGHDT and CDR2 is YNNKEL in the germline V gene (reference sequence). Trimming cost V 6 bases and J 7 bases; bases outside gene matches: 6. The CDR3 length is 13 residues. The CDR3 DNA sequence: TGTGCCAGCAGAACGGGACAGGGCGGTGGCTACACCTTC. This sequence encodes CASRTGQGGGYTF.

Concerning this clone: At the DNA level, this CDR3 is encoded by other sequences in the same sample as well. CDR3 region: CASSPGTRNEQFF. DNA for the CDR3: TGCGCCAGCAGCCCCGGGACTCGCAATGAGCAGTTCTTC. This sequence joins TRBV4-1 and TRBJ2-1; D is possibly TRBD2 (6 bases). Germline V CDR1 and CDR2: MGHRA, YSYEKL. Trimming took off 4 bases at V and 6 bases at J, with 10 bases between the two ends. The CDR3 consists of 13 residues.